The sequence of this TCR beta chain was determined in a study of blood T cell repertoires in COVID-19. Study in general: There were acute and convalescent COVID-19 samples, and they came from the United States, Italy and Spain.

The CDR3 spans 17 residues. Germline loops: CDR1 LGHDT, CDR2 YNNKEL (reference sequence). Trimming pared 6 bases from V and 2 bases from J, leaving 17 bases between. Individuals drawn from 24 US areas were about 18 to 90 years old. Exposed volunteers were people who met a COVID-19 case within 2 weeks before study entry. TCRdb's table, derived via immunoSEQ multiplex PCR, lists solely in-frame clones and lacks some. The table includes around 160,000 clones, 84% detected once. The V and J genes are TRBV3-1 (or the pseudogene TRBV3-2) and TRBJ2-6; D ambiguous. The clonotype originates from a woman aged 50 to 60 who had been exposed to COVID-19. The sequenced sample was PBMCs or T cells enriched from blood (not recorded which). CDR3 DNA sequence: TGTGCCAGCAGACCCTACCCCCCCCCTCCTGGGGCCAACGTCCTGACTTTC. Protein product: CASRPYPPPPGANVLTF.